Listed here is a single T cell receptor beta chain. What it binds is not known. As the template, RNA transcripts were used to amplify TCR beta CDR3 regions. First-round RT-PCR with HTBI primers preceded a second-round multiplex PCR. From the multiplex PCR reads, TCRdb called clonotypes with MiXCR, one entry per CDR3 protein. Of hundreds of thousands of distinct CDR3 sequences listed, around 40% are singletons. This sample was included in a study of Graves' ophthalmopathy and Graves' hyperthyroidism. Study-wide results and caveats: The model achieved over 60% sensitivity and roughly 72% specificity for ophthalmopathy progression.

Germline CDR1 is LNHDA and CDR2 is SQIVND (reference sequence). The CDR3 length is 15 residues. The V gene end was trimmed by 3 bases and the J gene end by 3 bases; junction bases not matched to a gene: 3. Specimen: peripheral blood. The rearrangement joins TRBV19 to TRBJ1-5; 9 bases are shared with TRBD1. The clonotype comes from an adult man with Graves' ophthalmopathy. Here the CDR3 DNA reads TGTGCCAGTAGTATGGGGACAGGGACCAATCAGCCCCAGCATTTT. It yields the protein CASSMGTGTNQPQHF.